A single sample is the source of the 25 T cell receptor beta chains below, sequenced in a study of CD8+CD57+ T cells in acquired aplastic anemia. Individuals selected for sequencing had exhibited CD8+CD57+ cell expansion on flow cytometry. Genomic DNA, the template, was used for profiling of the TCR beta VDJ and CDR3. TCRdb re-called the reads with MiXCR, one entry per CDR3 protein. Among 95,000 to 150,000 distinct CDR3 sequences listed, about 40% were seen once. Material: sorted CD4+, CD8+, or CD8+CD57+ T cells (not recorded which) from PBMCs. Receptor source: a human donor with aplastic anemia.

The sample holds many counts of this clonotype. This chain uses TRBV19 with TRBJ2-2; the D gene could be TRBD1 or TRBD2 (6 bases each). Germline V CDR1 and CDR2: LNHDA, SQIVND (reference sequence). The CDR3 sequence is 17 residues long. Trimming removed 5 bases at V and 4 bases at J, with 20 bases between. The CDR3 loop reads CASSSPPGADGTGELFF. The CDR3 DNA reads as TGTGCCAGTAGTTCCCCCCCGGGGGCTGATGGCACCGGGGAGCTGTTTTTT.

The sample holds a few counts of this clonotype. V and J are TRBV24-1 and TRBJ2-3, with TRBD2 matching over 13 bases. This CDR3 is built from 14 residues. V was pared by 9 bases and J by 7 bases, with 6 bases of the junction left unmatched. Germline CDR1 KGHDR, CDR2 SFDVKD. The CDR3 sequence is CATGRLAGGYTQYF. In nucleotides, the CDR3 is TGTGCCACCGGCCGACTAGCGGGGGGATATACGCAGTATTTT.

The sample holds many counts of this clonotype. The gene calls are TRBV6-4 and TRBJ2-3; D is perhaps TRBD2 (6 bases). CDR3 length equals 14 residues. Trimming removed 6 bases at V and 4 bases at J, with 14 bases between. CDR1 and CDR2 (germline): MRHNA, SNTAGT. The CDR3 DNA is TGTGCCAGCAGCTCCGGAGGGTGGGCAGATACGCAGTATTTT. It translates to CASSSGGWADTQYF.

This clonotype was picked up many times. The genes are TRBV27 and TRBJ1-2; D unclear. Germline V gene lookup returns CDR1 MNHEY and CDR2 SMNVEV (reference sequence). This CDR3 comprises 15 residues. Trimming cost V 0 bases and J 5 bases, with 13 bases left between them. For the CDR3, the DNA is TGTGCCAGCAGTTTATCGACGGGCTTATCTTATGGCTACACCTTC. Protein: CASSLSTGLSYGYTF.

This clonotype appeared a single time. This rearrangement joins TRBV24-1 to TRBJ2-3, with no clear D. Trimming took 5 bases from V and 3 from J, leaving 8 bases between them. The CDR3 length is 13 residues. CDR1 and CDR2 from the germline V gene are KGHDR and SFDVKD. CDR3 region: CATSVVTTDTQYF. The CDR3 nucleotides are TGTGCCACCAGTGTTGTCACGACAGATACGCAGTATTTT.

This clonotype was found many times. The J gene is TRBJ1-2, the V gene TRBV19; perhaps TRBD1 as D (5 bases). Trimming cost V 5 bases and J 4 bases, with 14 bases left between them. Germline CDR1 reads LNHDA; CDR2 reads SQIVND (reference sequence). This CDR3 is 14 amino acids long. CDR3 protein: CASSSGRISYGYTF. As DNA, the CDR3 is TGTGCCAGTAGTTCGGGACGGATAAGCTATGGCTACACCTTC. Based on the CDR3 plus reference TRBV19 and TRBJ1-2, the full variable domain is DGGITQSPKYLFRKEGQNVTLSCEQNLNHDAMYWYRQDPGQGLRLIYYSQIVNDFQKGDIAEGYSVSREKKESFPLTVTSAQKNPTAFYLCASSSGRISYGYTFGSGTRLTVV.

This clonotype occurred a few times. A clone one base away is much larger, so this may be a read error. The chain uses TRBV20-1 and TRBJ2-7; maybe TRBD2 (7 bases). Germline V gene sequence: CDR1 DFQATT, CDR2 SNEGSKA (reference sequence). The V and J ends lost 5 bases and 5 bases respectively, with 10 bases between them. The CDR3 consists of 11 residues. CDR3 region: CSAGGGHEQYV. The CDR3, as DNA: TGCAGTGCTGGGGGGGGGCACGAGCAGTACGTC.

The chain recombines TRBV5-1 with TRBJ1-2, with TRBD1 matching over 8 bases. In germline, CDR1 is SGHRS, CDR2 YFSETQ. Unmatched junction bases numbered 2, after V lost 0 bases and J lost 7 bases. This CDR3 spans 13 amino acids. In DNA, the CDR3 is TGCGCCAGCAGCTTGGGGGACAGGAGTGGCTACACCTTC. Translating it yields CASSLGDRSGYTF.

The CDR3 spells CASSMTPGYEQYF. Written as DNA, the CDR3 is TGTGCCTCGAGTATGACCCCGGGGTACGAGCAGTACTTC. The chain combines TRBV28 with TRBJ2-7, with D maybe TRBD2 (5 bases). Per germline, CDR1 MDHEN and CDR2 SYDVKM. This CDR3 contains 13 residues. The germline V and J ends were trimmed by 11 bases and 4 bases, with 18 bases remaining between them.

The CDR3 loop reads CASSPQHVGEKLFF. CDR3 nucleotides: TGTGCCAGCTCACCACAACACGTAGGGGAAAAACTGTTTTTT. This chain uses TRBV18 with TRBJ1-4, with D hard to call. Germline V gives CDR1 KGHSH, CDR2 LQKENI. CDR3 length: 14 residues. With 1 base removed from V and 8 bases from J, the gap between germline ends came to 11 bases.

In the case of this clonotype: At one of its ends the junction is not consistent with the germline gene, which may arise from a read error. This chain links TRBV24-1 with TRBJ2-5; 8 positions match TRBD1. The CDR3 is made up of 12 amino acids. Germline assignment: CDR1 KGHDR and CDR2 SFDVKD. CDR3 bases: TGTGCCACCAGTCTACAGGGGGAGACCCGGTACTTC. This codes for CATSLQGETRYF.

This clonotype has a handful of counts. The chain couples TRBV3-1 to TRBJ1-1, with a tentative D call TRBD1 (6 bases). V dropped 5 bases and J dropped 10 bases, with 14 bases sitting between them. The CDR3 runs 12 residues. The germline V gene encodes CDR1 LGHDT and CDR2 YNNKEL (reference sequence). CDR3 loop: CASSVGQQGAFF. The CDR3 nucleotides read TGTGCCAGCAGCGTGGGACAACAGGGAGCTTTCTTT.

This chain links TRBV6-4 with TRBJ2-1; 9 nucleotides match TRBD2. The V segment lost 2 bases and the J segment 7 bases; nucleotides outside the gene matches: 3. From germline, CDR1 is MRHNA and CDR2 SNTAGT. The CDR3 totals 14 residues. CDR3 protein: CASSDGSGGNEQFF. In nucleotides, the CDR3 is TGTGCCAGCAGTGACGGTAGCGGGGGTAATGAGCAGTTCTTC.

This clonotype has a handful of counts. A read error may be the cause here, since a much bigger clone is one base away. The CDR3 loop reads CSPRAGLGGCTF. The DNA for the CDR3 is TGCAGTCCCCGTGCAGGGTTGGGTGGCTGCACCTTC. The chain combines TRBV20-1 with TRBJ1-2; TRBD1 might be the D (5 bases). The CDR3 runs to 12 residues. Germline values: CDR1 DFQATT, CDR2 SNEGSKA (reference sequence).

The V and J genes are TRBV5-8 and TRBJ2-5; TRBD2 agrees at 12 bases. V shed 0 bases, J shed 3 bases, and the junction held 12 bases outside the gene matches. Per germline, CDR1 SGHTS and CDR2 YDEGEE. The CDR3 covers 19 residues. The CDR3 loop is CASSLVRVGASGGEETQYF. The DNA of the CDR3 is TGTGCCAGCAGCTTGGTTAGGGTTGGGGCTAGCGGGGGGGAAGAGACCCAGTACTTC.

J is TRBJ1-6 and V is TRBV6-2 or TRBV6-3; D uncertain. Trimming removed 5 bases from V and 8 bases from J, with 7 bases in between. The CDR3 is made up of 12 amino acids. Germline CDR1 and CDR2: MNHEY and SVGEGT. Written as DNA, the CDR3 is TGTGCCAGCAGTAACACGTATTCACCCCTCCACTTT. As protein: CASSNTYSPLHF.

The chain recombines TRBV15 with TRBJ1-5, with TRBD1 identical over 8 bases. Germline CDR1 LNHNV, CDR2 YYDKDF (reference sequence). With 0 bases clipped from V and 5 bases from J, the junction kept 9 bases outside the gene matches. This CDR3 is built from 17 residues. The CDR3 reads CATSRDLRGTGHQPQHF. The CDR3 nucleotides are TGTGCCACCAGCAGAGATCTACGTGGGACAGGCCATCAGCCCCAGCATTTT.

There are many counts of this clonotype. CDR3 region: CATSRGPNSPLHF. For the CDR3, the DNA is TGCGCCACTTCCCGGGGCCCCAATTCACCCCTCCACTTT. This chain connects TRBV5-1 to TRBJ1-6; TRBD1 is a possible D gene (5 bases). This CDR3 is built from 13 residues. Trimming pared 9 bases from V and 7 bases from J, leaving 14 bases between. In germline, CDR1 is SGHRS, CDR2 YFSETQ.

The chain couples TRBV5-4 to TRBJ2-1; 9 bases match TRBD2. V was pared by 0 bases and J by 6 bases, with 7 bases of the junction left unmatched. Per the germline V gene, CDR1 is SGHNT and CDR2 is YYREEE (reference sequence). The CDR3 is 16 residues long. The CDR3 spells CASSLGGGGVFNEQFF. As DNA, the CDR3 is TGTGCCAGCAGCTTGGGTGGCGGGGGGGTTTTCAATGAGCAGTTCTTC.

The chain combines TRBV6-1 with TRBJ1-3, with TRBD1 as a possible D gene (5 bases). V lost 5 bases, J lost 0 bases, and 11 bases lay in between. The germline CDR1 and CDR2 sequences are MNHNS and SASEGT. CDR3 length: 15 residues. CDR3 protein: CASSPWDGSGNTIYF. The DNA of the CDR3 is TGTGCCAGCAGTCCCTGGGACGGCTCTGGAAACACCATATATTTT.

The table lists this clonotype with many counts. The chain recombines TRBV10-3 with TRBJ1-2; TRBD1 agrees at 7 bases. The CDR3 runs to 13 residues. Per the germline V gene, CDR1 is ENHRY and CDR2 is SYGVKD. V gave up 7 bases and J gave up 3 bases; unmatched junction bases: 5. CDR3 sequence: CAIKGGIDYGYTF. Here the CDR3 DNA reads TGTGCCATCAAAGGGGGCATCGACTATGGCTACACCTTC.

Ten or more counts support this clonotype. V usage is TRBV20-1 and J usage is TRBJ2-5; D is possibly TRBD2 (7 bases). Germline V lookup: CDR1 DFQATT, CDR2 SNEGSKA (reference sequence). The CDR3 is made up of 14 amino acids. The V and J ends lost 6 bases and 5 bases respectively, with 19 bases between them. CDR3 residues: CSAPLGGGHETQYF. CDR3 in DNA: TGCAGTGCACCCTTGGGGGGGGGACACGAGACCCAGTACTTC.

Many counts were recorded for this clonotype. This chain uses TRBV9 with TRBJ1-1, with D perhaps matching TRBD1 (6 bases). CDR1 is SGDLS and CDR2 is YYNGEE in the germline V gene. This CDR3 contains 15 residues. V dropped 3 bases and J dropped 5 bases, with 17 bases sitting between them. In DNA form, the CDR3 reads TGTGCCAGCAGCGGGGGGGGCAGGGGAAAAACTGAAGCTTTCTTT. Protein: CASSGGGRGKTEAFF. Looking up the rest from reference TRBV9 and TRBJ1-1 gives the full variable domain: DSGVTQTPKHLITATGQRVTLRCSPRSGDLSVYWYQQSLDQGLQFLIQYYNGEERAKGNILERFSAQQFPDLHSELNLSSLELGDSALYFCASSGGGRGKTEAFFGQGTRLTVV.

This clonotype was seen only a few times. The CDR3 loop is CASSFVRAGELFF. CDR3 bases: TGTGCCAGCAGCTTTGTAAGGGCCGGGGAGCTGTTTTTT. The chain combines TRBV5-6 with TRBJ2-2; no reliable D call. Trimming cost V 2 bases and J 6 bases, with 8 bases left between them. The CDR3 has 13 amino acids. From germline, CDR1 is SGHDT and CDR2 YYEEEE.

This clonotype was detected once. The chain joins TRBV29-1 to TRBJ2-7; TRBD1 is a possible D gene (5 bases). Germline V gene data show CDR1 as SQVTM and CDR2 as ANQGSEA. This CDR3 has 13 residues. Trimming took 7 bases from V and 3 from J, leaving 16 bases between them. The CDR3 DNA sequence: TGCAGCGCCACGCAGGGCTCCGGCTACGAGCAGTACTTC. It codes for CSATQGSGYEQYF.